This TCR beta chain was captured by sequencing in a study of T cell changes during pregnancy in multiple sclerosis. The CDR3 is made up of 18 amino acids. V shed 0 bases and J 1 base; nucleotides not matched to a gene: 5. Per germline, CDR1 SGHRS and CDR2 YFSETQ. Produced via immunoSEQ multiplex PCR; TCRdb's table is partial and in-frame only. The data contain 70,000 or so clones, about nine tenths of them singletons. This receptor was taken from a female donor with multiple sclerosis, enrolled in a pregnancy study. This sample comprised peripheral blood, obtained in the third trimester of pregnancy. The V call is TRBV5-1, the J call TRBJ2-4; 12 positions match TRBD2. The CDR3 region is CASSLGSSGGAAKNIQYF. The CDR3 DNA reads as TGCGCCAGCAGCTTGGGATCTAGCGGGGGGGCGGCCAAAAACATTCAGTACTTC.